The rows below give T cell receptor beta chains drawn from one sample of a study of shared clonotypes between healthy human individuals. Assay used: immunoSEQ multiplex PCR; TCRdb lists only in-frame clones, some missing. The sample carries millions of clones, just over 90% recorded once. Sequencing was carried out using naive CD4+ T cells from PBMCs. These receptors originate from a man younger than 35 in good health. Some clones in this sample may be carry-over from other donors' samples. The CDR3 runs from the conserved cysteine through the conserved F or W. The order of the fields is clone size, J gene, D gene, V gene, CDR3 DNA, CDR3 protein. The D gene is left open where the match is weak. Size is stated for part of the rows, as once, few or many counts, or as a class when the clone is expanded.

>-|TRBJ2-2|-|TRBV7-9
TGTGCCAGCAGCCCAGATGCTAAGGCCGGGGAGCTGTTTTTT
CASSPDAKAGELFF
>-|TRBJ2-5|-|TRBV28
TGTGCCAGCAGTCCTCTAGGGACCACCCAAGAGACCCAGTACTTC
CASSPLGTTQETQYF
>-|TRBJ2-7|-|TRBV29-1
TGCAGCGTGGGTTTGTTGGACCAAGCCTACGAGCAGTACTTC
CSVGLLDQAYEQYF
>-|TRBJ2-2|-|TRBV5-1
TGCGCCAGCAGCTTGGTTTCGGCCACAGCCGGGGAGCTGTTTTTT
CASSLVSATAGELFF
>-|TRBJ1-2|-|TRBV19
TGTGCCAGTAGTATTTCGTCTCCCCAGTGGGGCTACACCTTC
CASSISSPQWGYTF
>-|TRBJ1-2|TRBD1|TRBV7-2
TGTGCCAGCAGCCTCCGACAGGGGGCAGGCTACACCTTC
CASSLRQGAGYTF
>-|TRBJ2-5|-|TRBV29-1
TGCAGCGTTGATCGGCTGATCCAAGAGACCCAGTACTTC
CSVDRLIQETQYF
>-|TRBJ2-3|TRBD2|TRBV7-3
TGTGCCAGCAGCAGTAGCGGGGGCGGAGGAGATACGCAGTATTTT
CASSSSGGGGDTQYF
>-|TRBJ2-6|TRBD1|TRBV7-3
TGTGCCAGCAGCCCCGGGACAGCCTCTGGGGCCAACGTCCTGACTTTC
CASSPGTASGANVLTF
>-|TRBJ2-7|TRBD2|TRBV11-3
TGTGCCAGCAGCTTAGGCGGGAGAGGAGAGCAGTACTTC
CASSLGGRGEQYF
>-|TRBJ2-7|-|TRBV19
TGTGCCAGCTCAGGGGGGGGTTACGAGCAGTACTTC
CASSGGGYEQYF
>-|TRBJ2-7|-|TRBV5-8
TGTGCCAGCATCCTTAGCGGCCTCAACGCGGACGAGCAGTACTTC
CASILSGLNADEQYF
>-|TRBJ1-2|-|TRBV28
TGTGCCAGCAGGCTTTCGGGGTCTGGTGGCTACACCTTC
CASRLSGSGGYTF
>-|TRBJ2-4|-|TRBV5-1
TGCGCCAGCGGCCTCGTGCCAGGGGACATTCAGTACTTC
CASGLVPGDIQYF
>-|TRBJ2-4|TRBD2|TRBV5-1
TGCGCCAGCAGCTTAGCGGGAAGTGGGTCCAAAAACATTCAGTACTTC
CASSLAGSGSKNIQYF
>-|TRBJ2-7|TRBD2|TRBV7-2
TGTGCCAGCAGCTTACTAGCGGGAATCCACGAGCAGTACTTC
CASSLLAGIHEQYF
>once|TRBJ1-4|-|TRBV19
TGTGCCAGCGAAGTGGGGGCAGCTAATGAAAAACTGTTTTTT
CASEVGAANEKLFF
>-|TRBJ2-1|-|TRBV27
TGTGCCAGCAGTAATGAGCAGTTCTTC
CASSNEQFF
>-|TRBJ2-4|-|TRBV27
TGTGCCAGCAGTTTTGTGACAGGAGACGAGATTCAGTACTTC
CASSFVTGDEIQYF
>-|TRBJ1-2|-|TRBV5-1
TGCGCCAGCAGCCTTGGACAGTCGTATGGCTACACCTTC
CASSLGQSYGYTF
>-|TRBJ2-7|TRBD2|TRBV30
TGTGCCTGGAGTCGACAGGGGACTAGCGGGAGCATCTTGGGGGAGCAGTACTTC
CAWSRQGTSGSILGEQYF
>-|TRBJ2-5|-|TRBV5-4
TGTGCCAGCAGCTTGTTTCGGGGGAGGCAAGAGACCCAGTACTTC
CASSLFRGRQETQYF
>-|TRBJ1-2|-|TRBV19
TGTGCCAGTAGCCGGGGAGGGACAACCTTCTATGGCTACACCTTC
CASSRGGTTFYGYTF
>once|TRBJ1-5|-|TRBV2
TGTGCCAGCAGTGTAACGATGGATCAGCCCCAACATTTT
CASSVTMDQPQHF
>-|TRBJ2-1|TRBD2|TRBV18
TGTGCCAGCTCACCAACGATAGGGCTAGCGGGAGCCTCCTACAATGAGCAGTTCTTC
CASSPTIGLAGASYNEQFF
>-|TRBJ2-1|-|TRBV11-2
TGTGCCAGCAGCTTAGTTGCCAGGACCAATGAGCAGTTCTTC
CASSLVARTNEQFF
>-|TRBJ1-1|-|TRBV5-1
TGCGCCAGCAGCTTGTTTGGGGGGCTGAACACTGAAGCTTTCTTT
CASSLFGGLNTEAFF
>-|TRBJ1-4|-|TRBV6-4
TGTGCCAGCAGGAAAACCGGGACGGGGAATGAAAAACTGTTTTTT
CASRKTGTGNEKLFF
>-|TRBJ1-1|-|TRBV6-1
TGTGCCAGCAGTGAAAACAGGTTCATGAACACTGAAGCTTTCTTT
CASSENRFMNTEAFF
>-|TRBJ1-1|-|TRBV6-5
TGTGCCAGCAGTCGCGCAACGGACAGCCGTGAAGCTTTCTTT
CASSRATDSREAFF
>-|TRBJ2-5|TRBD2|TRBV7-3
TGTGCCAGCAGCTTAACGGGGACCCGGACTAGCGGCCAAGAGACCCAGTACTTC
CASSLTGTRTSGQETQYF
>-|TRBJ2-5|TRBD2|TRBV30
TGTGCCTGGAGTAAACTAGCGGGAGCCTTTGGAGAGACCCAGTACTTC
CAWSKLAGAFGETQYF
>-|TRBJ2-5|TRBD1|TRBV2
TGTGCCAGCAGGAGAGACAGGGGTCAAGAGACCCAGTACTTC
CASRRDRGQETQYF
>-|TRBJ2-2|TRBD1|TRBV27
TGTGCCAGCAGTCGAAGGGACAGGGCGAACACCGGGGAGCTGTTTTTT
CASSRRDRANTGELFF
>-|TRBJ1-1|-|TRBV7-9
TGTGCCAGCAGCTTACAACCGAACACTGAAGCTTTCTTT
CASSLQPNTEAFF